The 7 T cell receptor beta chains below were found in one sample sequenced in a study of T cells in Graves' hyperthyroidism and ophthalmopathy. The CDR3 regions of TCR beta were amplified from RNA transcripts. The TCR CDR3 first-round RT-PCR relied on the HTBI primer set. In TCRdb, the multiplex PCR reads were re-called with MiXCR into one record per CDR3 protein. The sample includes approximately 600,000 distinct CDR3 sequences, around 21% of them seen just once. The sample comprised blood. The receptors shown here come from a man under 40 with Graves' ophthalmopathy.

The CDR3 bases are TGTGCCACCCAAGGGGCAGGGGCCAAGACTGAAGCTTTCTTT. This translates into CATQGAGAKTEAFF. The chain carries TRBV25-1 and TRBJ1-1; tentative D call: TRBD1 (6 bases). The CDR3 loop spans 14 amino acids. Trimming took 10 bases from V and 5 from J, leaving 20 bases between them. The germline gives CDR1 MGHDK, CDR2 SYGVNS. Filled out from reference TRBV25-1 and TRBJ1-1, the complete variable domain reads EADIYQTPRYLVIGTGKKITLECSQTMGHDKMYWYQQDPGMELHLIHYSYGVNSTEKGDLSSESTVSRIRTEHFPLTLESARPSHTSQYLCATQGAGAKTEAFFGQGTRLTVV.

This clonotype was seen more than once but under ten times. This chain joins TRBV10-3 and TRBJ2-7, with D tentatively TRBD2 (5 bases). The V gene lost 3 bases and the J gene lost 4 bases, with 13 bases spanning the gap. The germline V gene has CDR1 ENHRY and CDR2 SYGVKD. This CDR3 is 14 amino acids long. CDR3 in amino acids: CAISDPRRSYEQYF. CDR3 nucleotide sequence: TGTGCCATCAGTGATCCCAGGAGGAGTTACGAGCAGTACTTC.

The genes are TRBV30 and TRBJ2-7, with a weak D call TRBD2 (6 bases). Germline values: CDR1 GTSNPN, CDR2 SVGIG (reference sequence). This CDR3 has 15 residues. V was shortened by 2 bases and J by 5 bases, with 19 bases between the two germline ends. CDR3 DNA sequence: TGTGCCTGGAGTAGTAGCGGAGTACGGGTCCACGAGCAGTACTTC. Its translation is CAWSSSGVRVHEQYF.

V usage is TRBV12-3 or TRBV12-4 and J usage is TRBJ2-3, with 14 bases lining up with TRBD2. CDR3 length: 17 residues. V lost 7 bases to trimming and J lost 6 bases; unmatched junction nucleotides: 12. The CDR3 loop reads CASNRLAGGPVADTQYF. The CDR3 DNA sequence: TGTGCCAGCAACCGACTAGCGGGAGGGCCGGTTGCCGATACGCAGTATTTT.

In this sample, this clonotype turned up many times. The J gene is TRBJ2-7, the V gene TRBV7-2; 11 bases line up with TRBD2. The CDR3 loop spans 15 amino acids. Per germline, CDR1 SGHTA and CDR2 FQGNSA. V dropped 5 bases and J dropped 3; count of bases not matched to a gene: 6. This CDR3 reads CASSRTSGPYYEQYF. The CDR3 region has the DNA TGTGCCAGCAGCAGGACTAGCGGGCCTTACTACGAGCAGTACTTC.

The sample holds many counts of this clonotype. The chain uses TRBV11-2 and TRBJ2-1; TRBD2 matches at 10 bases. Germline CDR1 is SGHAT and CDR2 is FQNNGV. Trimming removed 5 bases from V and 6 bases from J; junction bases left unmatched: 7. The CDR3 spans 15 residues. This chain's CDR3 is CASSPLAGLSNEQFF. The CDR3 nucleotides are TGTGCCAGCAGCCCACTAGCGGGATTATCCAATGAGCAGTTCTTC.

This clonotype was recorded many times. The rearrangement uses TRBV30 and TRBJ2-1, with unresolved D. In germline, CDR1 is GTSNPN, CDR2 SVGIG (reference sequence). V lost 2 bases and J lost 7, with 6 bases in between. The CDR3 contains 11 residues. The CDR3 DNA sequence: TGTGCCTGGAGTACTAAGAATGAGCAGTTCTTC. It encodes CAWSTKNEQFF.